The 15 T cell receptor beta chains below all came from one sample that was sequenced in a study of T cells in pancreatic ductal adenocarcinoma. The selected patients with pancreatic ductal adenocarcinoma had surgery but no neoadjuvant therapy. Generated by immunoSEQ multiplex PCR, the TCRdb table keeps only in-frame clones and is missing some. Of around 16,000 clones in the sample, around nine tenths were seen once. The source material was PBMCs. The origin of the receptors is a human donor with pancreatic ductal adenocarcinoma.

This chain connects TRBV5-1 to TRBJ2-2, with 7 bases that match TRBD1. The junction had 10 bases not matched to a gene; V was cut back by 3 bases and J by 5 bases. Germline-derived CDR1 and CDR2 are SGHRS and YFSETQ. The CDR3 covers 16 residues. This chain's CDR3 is CASSWGWGQLTGELFF. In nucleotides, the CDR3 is TGCGCCAGCAGCTGGGGCTGGGGACAGCTTACCGGGGAGCTGTTTTTT. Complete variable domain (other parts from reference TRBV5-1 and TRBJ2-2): KAGVTQTPRYLIKTRGQQVTLSCSPISGHRSVSWYQQTPGQGLQFLFEYFSETQRNKGNFPGRFSGRQFSNSRSEMNVSTLELGDSALYLCASSWGWGQLTGELFFGEGSRLTVL.

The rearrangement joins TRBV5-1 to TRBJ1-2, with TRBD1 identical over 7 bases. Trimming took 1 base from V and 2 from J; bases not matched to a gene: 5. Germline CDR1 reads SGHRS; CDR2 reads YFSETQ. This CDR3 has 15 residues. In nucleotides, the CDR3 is TGCGCCAGCAGCTTGCCGGGACAGCAGAACTATGGCTACACCTTC. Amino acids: CASSLPGQQNYGYTF. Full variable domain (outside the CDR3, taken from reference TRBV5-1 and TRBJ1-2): KAGVTQTPRYLIKTRGQQVTLSCSPISGHRSVSWYQQTPGQGLQFLFEYFSETQRNKGNFPGRFSGRQFSNSRSEMNVSTLELGDSALYLCASSLPGQQNYGYTFGSGTRLTVV.

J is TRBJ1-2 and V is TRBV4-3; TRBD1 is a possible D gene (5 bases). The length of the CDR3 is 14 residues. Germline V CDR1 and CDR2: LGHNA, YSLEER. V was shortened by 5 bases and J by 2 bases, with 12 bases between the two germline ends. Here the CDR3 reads CASSEGHTNYGYTF. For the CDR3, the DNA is TGCGCCAGCAGCGAGGGGCATACGAACTATGGCTACACCTTC.

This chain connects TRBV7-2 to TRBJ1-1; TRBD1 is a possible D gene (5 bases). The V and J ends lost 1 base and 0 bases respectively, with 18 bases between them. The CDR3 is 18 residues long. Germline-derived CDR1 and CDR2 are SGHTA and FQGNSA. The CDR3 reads CASSLGGGAARMNTEAFF. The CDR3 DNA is TGTGCCAGCAGCTTAGGAGGAGGGGCCGCTCGAATGAACACTGAAGCTTTCTTT.

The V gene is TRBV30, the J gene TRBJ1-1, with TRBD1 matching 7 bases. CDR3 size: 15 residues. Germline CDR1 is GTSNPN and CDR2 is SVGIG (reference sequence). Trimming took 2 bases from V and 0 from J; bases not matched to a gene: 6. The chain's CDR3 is CAWSRKGALNTEAFF. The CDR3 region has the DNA TGTGCCTGGAGTCGGAAGGGGGCCTTGAACACTGAAGCTTTCTTT.

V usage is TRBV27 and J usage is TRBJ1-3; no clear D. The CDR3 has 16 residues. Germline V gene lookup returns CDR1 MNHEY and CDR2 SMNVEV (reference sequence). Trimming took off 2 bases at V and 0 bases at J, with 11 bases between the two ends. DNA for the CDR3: TGTGCCAGCAGTTTAGTCCCCCCCAACTCTGGAAACACCATATATTTT. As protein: CASSLVPPNSGNTIYF.

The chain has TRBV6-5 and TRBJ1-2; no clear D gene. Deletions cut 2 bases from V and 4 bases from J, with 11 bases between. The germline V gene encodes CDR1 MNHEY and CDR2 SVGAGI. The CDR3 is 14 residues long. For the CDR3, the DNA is TGTGCCAGCAGTTACGCAGGAATTGGCTATGGCTACACCTTC. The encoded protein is CASSYAGIGYGYTF.

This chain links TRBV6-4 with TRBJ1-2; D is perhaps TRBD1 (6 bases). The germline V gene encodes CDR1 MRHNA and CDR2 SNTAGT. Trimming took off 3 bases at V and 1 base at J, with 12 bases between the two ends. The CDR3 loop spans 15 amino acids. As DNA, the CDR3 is TGTGCCAGCAGTGATCGGACAGCCGGTAACTATGGCTACACCTTC. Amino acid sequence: CASSDRTAGNYGYTF.

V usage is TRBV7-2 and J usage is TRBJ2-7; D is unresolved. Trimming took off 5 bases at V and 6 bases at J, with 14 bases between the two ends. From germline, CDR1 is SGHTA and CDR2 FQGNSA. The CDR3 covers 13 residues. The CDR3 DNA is TGTGCCAGCAGCCTGGCCCCAGCCCGCGAGCAGTACTTC. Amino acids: CASSLAPAREQYF.

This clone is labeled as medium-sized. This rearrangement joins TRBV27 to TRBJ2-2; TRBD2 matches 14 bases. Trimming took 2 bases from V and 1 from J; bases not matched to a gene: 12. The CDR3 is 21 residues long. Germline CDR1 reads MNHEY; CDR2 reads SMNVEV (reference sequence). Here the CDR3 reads CASSLVLPGLAGALNTGELFF. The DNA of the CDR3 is TGTGCCAGCAGTTTAGTACTCCCGGGACTAGCGGGAGCGTTGAACACCGGGGAGCTGTTTTTT.

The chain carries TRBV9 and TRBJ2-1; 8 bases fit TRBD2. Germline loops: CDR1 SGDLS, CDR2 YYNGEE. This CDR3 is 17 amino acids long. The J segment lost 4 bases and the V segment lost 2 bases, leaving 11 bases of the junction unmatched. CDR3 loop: CASSVGIGRAAYNEQFF. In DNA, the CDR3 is TGTGCCAGCAGCGTGGGGATCGGGAGGGCCGCTTACAATGAGCAGTTCTTC.

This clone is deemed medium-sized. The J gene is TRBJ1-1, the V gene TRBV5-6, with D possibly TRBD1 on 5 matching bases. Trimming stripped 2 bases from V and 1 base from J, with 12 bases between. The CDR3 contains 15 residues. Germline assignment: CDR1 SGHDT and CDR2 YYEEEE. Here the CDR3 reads CASSFWGSGNTEAFF. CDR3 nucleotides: TGTGCCAGCAGCTTTTGGGGGAGCGGGAACACTGAAGCTTTCTTT.

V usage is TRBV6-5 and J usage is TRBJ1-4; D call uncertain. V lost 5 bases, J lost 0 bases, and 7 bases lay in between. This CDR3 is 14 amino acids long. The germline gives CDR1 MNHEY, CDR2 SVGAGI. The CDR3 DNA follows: TGTGCCAGCAGTCCTACTGCAACTAATGAAAAACTGTTTTTT. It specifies CASSPTATNEKLFF.

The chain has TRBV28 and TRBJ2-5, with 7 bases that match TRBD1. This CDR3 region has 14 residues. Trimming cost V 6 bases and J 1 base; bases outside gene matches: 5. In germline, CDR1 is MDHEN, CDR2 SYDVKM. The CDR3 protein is CASSSWDSQETQYF. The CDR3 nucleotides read TGTGCCAGCAGCTCGTGGGACAGCCAAGAGACCCAGTACTTC.

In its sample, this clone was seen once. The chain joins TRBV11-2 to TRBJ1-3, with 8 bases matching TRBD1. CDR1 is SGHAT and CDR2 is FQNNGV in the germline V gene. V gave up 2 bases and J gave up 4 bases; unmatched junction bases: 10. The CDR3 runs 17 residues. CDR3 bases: TGTGCCAGCAGCTTAAGAAGGACAGGGACAAGCGGAAACACCATATATTTT. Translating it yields CASSLRRTGTSGNTIYF.